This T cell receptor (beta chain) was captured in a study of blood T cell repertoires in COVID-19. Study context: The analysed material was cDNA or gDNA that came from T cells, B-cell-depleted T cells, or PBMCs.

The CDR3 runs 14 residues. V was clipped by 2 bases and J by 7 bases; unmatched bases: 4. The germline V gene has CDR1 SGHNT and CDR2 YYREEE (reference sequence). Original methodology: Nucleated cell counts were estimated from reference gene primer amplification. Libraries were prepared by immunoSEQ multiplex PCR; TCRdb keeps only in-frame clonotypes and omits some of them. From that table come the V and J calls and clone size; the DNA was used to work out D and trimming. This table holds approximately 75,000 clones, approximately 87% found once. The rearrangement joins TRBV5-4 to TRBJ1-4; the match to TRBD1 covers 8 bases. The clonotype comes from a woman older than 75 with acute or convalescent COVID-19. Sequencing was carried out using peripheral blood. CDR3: CASSLQGGSEKLFF. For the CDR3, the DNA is TGTGCCAGCAGCTTACAGGGGGGTAGTGAAAAACTGTTTTTT.